Presented here are 8 T cell receptor beta chains from one specimen sequenced in a study of T-cell memory formation after mild COVID-19. TCRdb processed the 5' RACE reads anew with MiXCR; each CDR3 protein has one entry. The sample shows roughly 620,000 distinct CDR3 sequences, under 20% of them seen only once. Sequencing was carried out using PBMCs or a T cell subset sorted from them (not recorded which). These receptors all stem from an adult woman who had mild COVID-19 (a few samples of this study predate the infection). Cell type and time point are not known.

This clonotype was seen only a few times. V usage is TRBV5-1 and J usage is TRBJ2-7, with TRBD2 as a possible D gene (5 bases). V was cut by 1 base and J by 9 bases, with 14 bases left in between. The V gene's germline CDR1 is SGHRS and CDR2 YFSETQ. The CDR3 has 13 residues. Here the CDR3 DNA reads TGCGCCAGCAGCTTGACAAGCGGATTGGGGCAGTACTTC. Protein sequence: CASSLTSGLGQYF. Using reference TRBV5-1 and TRBJ2-7 for the parts outside the CDR3, the full variable domain is KAGVTQTPRYLIKTRGQQVTLSCSPISGHRSVSWYQQTPGQGLQFLFEYFSETQRNKGNFPGRFSGRQFSNSRSEMNVSTLELGDSALYLCASSLTSGLGQYFGPGTRLTVT.

This clonotype was seen more than once but under ten times. The chain uses TRBV6-5 and TRBJ2-7, with 9 bases lining up with TRBD2. The germline CDR1 and CDR2 sequences are MNHEY and SVGAGI. V trimming: 3 bases; J trimming: 6 bases; junction bases outside the gene matches: 9. This CDR3 has 15 residues. Here the CDR3 DNA reads TGTGCCAGCAGTTATGGGGCTAGCGGGACCGGCGAGCAGTACTTC. Its translation: CASSYGASGTGEQYF.

The gene calls are TRBV9 and TRBJ2-1; 11 positions agree with TRBD2. Germline V gene data show CDR1 as SGDLS and CDR2 as YYNGEE. J gave up 4 bases and V 4 bases, and 10 bases lay outside the gene matches. This CDR3 has 17 amino acids. CDR3 coding DNA: TGTGCCAGCAGCCCTAACGTCGGACTAGCGGGTTACAATGAGCAGTTCTTC. This codes for CASSPNVGLAGYNEQFF.

There are a few counts of this clonotype. This chain links TRBV2 with TRBJ2-3; TRBD2 might be the D (5 bases). This CDR3 has 13 residues. Germline lookup yields CDR1 SNHLY and CDR2 FYNNEI. V shed 11 bases and J shed 0 bases, with 12 bases lying between them. The CDR3 loop reads CAPTRTSTDTQYF. The DNA of the CDR3 is TGTGCCCCAACGCGGACTAGCACAGATACGCAGTATTTT.

This rearrangement joins TRBV7-2 to TRBJ2-7; D is uncertain. CDR1 is SGHTA and CDR2 is FQGNSA in the germline V gene. The CDR3 sequence is 14 residues long. V gave up 0 bases and J gave up 2 bases, with 8 bases separating them. This CDR3 is CASSLASIPYEQYF. The CDR3 DNA follows: TGTGCCAGCAGCTTAGCGTCGATTCCCTACGAGCAGTACTTC.

The table lists this clonotype with a few counts. J is TRBJ2-3 and V is TRBV12-3 or TRBV12-4; D gene unclear. The CDR3 runs to 16 residues. The germline V and J ends were trimmed by 3 bases and 2 bases, with 15 bases remaining between them. The CDR3 reads CASSFETALNTDTQYF. The CDR3 DNA reads TGTGCCAGCAGTTTTGAAACAGCCTTAAACACAGATACGCAGTATTTT.

The chain has TRBV13 and TRBJ1-6; 7 bases map to TRBD1. This CDR3 comprises 16 residues. With V trimmed by 4 bases and J by 4 bases, 7 bases remained unmatched. Germline V lookup: CDR1 PRHDT, CDR2 FYEKMQ (reference sequence). The CDR3 nucleotides are TGTGCCAGCAGCTCGTCCGGGACAGAGTATAATTCACCCCTCCACTTT. This encodes CASSSSGTEYNSPLHF.

The chain combines TRBV30 with TRBJ2-3; 7 nucleotides line up with TRBD2. Per the germline V gene, CDR1 is GTSNPN and CDR2 is SVGIG (reference sequence). J was trimmed by 9 bases and V by 2 bases; bases with no gene match: 2. The length of the CDR3 is 11 residues. DNA for the CDR3: TGTGCCTGGAGTTGGGGGGGAACGCAGTATTTT. Amino acid sequence: CAWSWGGTQYF.